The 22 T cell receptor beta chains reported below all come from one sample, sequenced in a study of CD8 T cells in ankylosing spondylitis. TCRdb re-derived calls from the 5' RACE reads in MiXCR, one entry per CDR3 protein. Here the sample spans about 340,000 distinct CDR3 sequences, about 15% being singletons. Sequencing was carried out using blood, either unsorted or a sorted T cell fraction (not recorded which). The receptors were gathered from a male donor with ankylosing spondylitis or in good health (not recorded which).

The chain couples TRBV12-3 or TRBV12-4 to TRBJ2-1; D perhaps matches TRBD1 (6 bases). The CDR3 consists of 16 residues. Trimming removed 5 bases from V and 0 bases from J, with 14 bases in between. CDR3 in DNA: TGTGCCAGCAGTCGGACAAGGGGGATCTCCTACAATGAGCAGTTCTTC. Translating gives CASSRTRGISYNEQFF.

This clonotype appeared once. The CDR3 nucleotides are TGTGCCAGCAGCCAACAGGGGCGCCAGGCTCAAGAGACCCAGTACTTC. The encoded protein is CASSQQGRQAQETQYF. The chain uses TRBV5-6 and TRBJ2-5; 7 nucleotides line up with TRBD1. Losses at the gene ends were 4 bases for V and 2 bases for J; bases not matched to a gene: 11. The CDR3 consists of 16 residues. The V gene's germline CDR1 is SGHDT and CDR2 YYEEEE.

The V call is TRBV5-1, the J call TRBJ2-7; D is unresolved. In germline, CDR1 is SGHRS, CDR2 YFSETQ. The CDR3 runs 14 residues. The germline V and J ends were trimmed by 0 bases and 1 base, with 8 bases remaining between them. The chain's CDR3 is CASSLGDNSYEQYF. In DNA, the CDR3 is TGCGCCAGCAGCTTGGGAGACAATTCCTACGAGCAGTACTTC.

CDR3 bases: TGCGCCAGCAGCCCTTCCGGCGGGGGGGCCAGGAATGAGCAGTTCTTC. Amino acid sequence: CASSPSGGGARNEQFF. The V gene is TRBV5-1, the J gene TRBJ2-1, with TRBD2 matching over 9 bases. From germline, CDR1 is SGHRS and CDR2 YFSETQ. J was trimmed by 7 bases and V by 4 bases; bases with no gene match: 12. The CDR3 contains 16 residues.

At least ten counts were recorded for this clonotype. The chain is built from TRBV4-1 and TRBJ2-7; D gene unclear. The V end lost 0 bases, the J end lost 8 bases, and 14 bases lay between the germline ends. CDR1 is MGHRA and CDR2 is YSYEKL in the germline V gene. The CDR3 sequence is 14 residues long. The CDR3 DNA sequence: TGCGCCAGCAGCCAAGATAAAACTTGGGGTAAGCAGTACTTC. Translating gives CASSQDKTWGKQYF.

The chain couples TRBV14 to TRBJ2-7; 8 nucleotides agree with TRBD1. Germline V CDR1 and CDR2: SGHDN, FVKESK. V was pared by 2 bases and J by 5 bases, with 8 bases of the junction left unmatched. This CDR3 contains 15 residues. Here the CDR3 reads CASSQFLTGADEQYF. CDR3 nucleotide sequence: TGTGCCAGCAGCCAATTCTTGACAGGGGCCGACGAGCAGTACTTC.

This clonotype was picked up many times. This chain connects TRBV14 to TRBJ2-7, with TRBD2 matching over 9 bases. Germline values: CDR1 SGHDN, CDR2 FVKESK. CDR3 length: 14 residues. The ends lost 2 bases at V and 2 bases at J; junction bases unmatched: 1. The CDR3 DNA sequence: TGTGCCAGCAGCCAACTAGCGGGGCCCTACGAGCAGTACTTC. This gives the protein CASSQLAGPYEQYF.

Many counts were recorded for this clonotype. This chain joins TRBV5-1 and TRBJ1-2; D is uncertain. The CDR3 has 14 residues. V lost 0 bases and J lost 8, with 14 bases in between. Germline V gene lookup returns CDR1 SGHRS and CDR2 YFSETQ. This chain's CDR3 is CASSLAGFDKGYTF. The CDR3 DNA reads TGCGCCAGCAGCTTGGCCGGATTCGATAAGGGCTACACCTTC.

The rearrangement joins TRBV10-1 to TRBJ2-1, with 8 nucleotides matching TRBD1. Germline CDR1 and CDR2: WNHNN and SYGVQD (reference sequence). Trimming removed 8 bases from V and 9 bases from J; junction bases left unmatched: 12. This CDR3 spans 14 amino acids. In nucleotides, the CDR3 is TGCGCCAGCTCGGGACAGGACCCCCTCCTTGAGCAGTTCTTC. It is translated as CASSGQDPLLEQFF.

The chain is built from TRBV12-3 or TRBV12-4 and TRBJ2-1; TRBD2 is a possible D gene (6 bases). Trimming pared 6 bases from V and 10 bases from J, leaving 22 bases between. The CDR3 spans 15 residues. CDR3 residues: CASSSGGTGLKEQFF. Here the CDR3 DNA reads TGTGCCAGCAGCTCGGGCGGGACTGGTCTAAAAGAGCAGTTCTTC.

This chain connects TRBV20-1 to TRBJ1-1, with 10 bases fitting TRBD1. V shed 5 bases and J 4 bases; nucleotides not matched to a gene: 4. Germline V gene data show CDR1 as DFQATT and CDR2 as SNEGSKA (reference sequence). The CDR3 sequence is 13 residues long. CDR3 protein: CSAADRGPTEAFF. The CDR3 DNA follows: TGCAGTGCTGCAGACAGGGGGCCCACTGAAGCTTTCTTT.

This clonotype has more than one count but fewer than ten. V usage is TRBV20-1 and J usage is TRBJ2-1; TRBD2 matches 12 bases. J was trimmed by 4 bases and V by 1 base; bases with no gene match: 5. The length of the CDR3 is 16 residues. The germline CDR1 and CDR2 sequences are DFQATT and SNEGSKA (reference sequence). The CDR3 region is CSARVLTSGSYNEQFF. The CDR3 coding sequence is TGCAGTGCTAGAGTCCTGACTAGCGGGAGTTACAATGAGCAGTTCTTC.

DNA for the CDR3: TGTGCCAGCAGTTTTTCTGGGCCCTCTGGAAACACCATATATTTT. Translating gives CASSFSGPSGNTIYF. The chain recombines TRBV12-3 or TRBV12-4 with TRBJ1-3; unclear D gene. There are 15 residues in the CDR3. V was cut by 3 bases and J by 0 bases, with 9 bases left in between.

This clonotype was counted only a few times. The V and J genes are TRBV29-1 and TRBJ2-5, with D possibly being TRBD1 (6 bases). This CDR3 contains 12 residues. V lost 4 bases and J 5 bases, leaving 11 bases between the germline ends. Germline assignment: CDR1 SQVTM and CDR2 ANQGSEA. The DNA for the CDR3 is TGCAGCGTTGCGCCAGGGGAGGAGACCCAGTACTTC. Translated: CSVAPGEETQYF.

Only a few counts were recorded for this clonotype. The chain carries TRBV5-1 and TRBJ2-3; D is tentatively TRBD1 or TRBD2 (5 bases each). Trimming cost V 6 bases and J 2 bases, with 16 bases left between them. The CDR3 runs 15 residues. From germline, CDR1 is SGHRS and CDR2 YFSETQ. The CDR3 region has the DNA TGCGCCAGCACCCTGGTTGGGGGACCCACAGATACGCAGTATTTT. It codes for CASTLVGGPTDTQYF.

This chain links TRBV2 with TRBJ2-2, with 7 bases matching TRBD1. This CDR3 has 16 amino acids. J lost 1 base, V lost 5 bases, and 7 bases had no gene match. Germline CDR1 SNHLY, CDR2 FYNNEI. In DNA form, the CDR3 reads TGTGCCAGCAGTAGCACAGGGGCCTTGAACACCGGGGAGCTGTTTTTT. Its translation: CASSSTGALNTGELFF.

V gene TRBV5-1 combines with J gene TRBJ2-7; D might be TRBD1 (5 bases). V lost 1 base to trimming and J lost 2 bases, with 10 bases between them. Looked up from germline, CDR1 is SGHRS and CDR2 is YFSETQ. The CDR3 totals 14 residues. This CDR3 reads CASSLNQGAYEQYF. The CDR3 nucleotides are TGCGCCAGCAGCTTGAATCAGGGCGCCTACGAGCAGTACTTC.

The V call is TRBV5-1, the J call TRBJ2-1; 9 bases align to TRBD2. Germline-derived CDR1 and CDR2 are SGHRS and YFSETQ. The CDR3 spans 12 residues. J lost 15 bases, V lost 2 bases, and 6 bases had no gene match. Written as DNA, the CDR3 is TGCGCCAGCAGCTTTAGCGGGGGATGGCCGTTCTTC. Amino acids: CASSFSGGWPFF.

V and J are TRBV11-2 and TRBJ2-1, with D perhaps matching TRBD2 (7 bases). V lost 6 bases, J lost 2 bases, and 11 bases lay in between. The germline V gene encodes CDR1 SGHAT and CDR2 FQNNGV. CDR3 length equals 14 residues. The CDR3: CASRTGLAYNEQFF. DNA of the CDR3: TGTGCCAGCAGGACAGGACTAGCCTACAATGAGCAGTTCTTC.

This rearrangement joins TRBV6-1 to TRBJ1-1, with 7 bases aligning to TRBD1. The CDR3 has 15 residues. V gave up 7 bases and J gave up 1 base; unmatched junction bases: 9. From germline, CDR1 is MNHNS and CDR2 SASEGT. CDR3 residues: CASTPGTAQNTEAFF. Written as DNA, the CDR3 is TGTGCCAGCACGCCCGGGACAGCACAGAACACTGAAGCTTTCTTT.

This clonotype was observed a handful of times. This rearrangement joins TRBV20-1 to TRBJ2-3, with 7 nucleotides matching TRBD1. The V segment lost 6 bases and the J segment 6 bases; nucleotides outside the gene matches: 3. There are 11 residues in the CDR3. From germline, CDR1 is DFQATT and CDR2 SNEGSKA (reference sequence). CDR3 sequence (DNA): TGCAGTGCCGAGACAGGGGATACGCAGTATTTT. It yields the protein CSAETGDTQYF.

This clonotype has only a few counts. The CDR3 loop reads CASSPGTKNTGELFF. CDR3 nucleotide sequence: TGCGCCAGCAGCCCCGGGACAAAGAACACCGGGGAGCTGTTTTTT. This chain links TRBV5-1 with TRBJ2-2; D might be TRBD1 (6 bases). The CDR3 runs 15 residues. The germline CDR1 and CDR2 sequences are SGHRS and YFSETQ. Trimming took 4 bases from V and 1 from J, leaving 11 bases between them.